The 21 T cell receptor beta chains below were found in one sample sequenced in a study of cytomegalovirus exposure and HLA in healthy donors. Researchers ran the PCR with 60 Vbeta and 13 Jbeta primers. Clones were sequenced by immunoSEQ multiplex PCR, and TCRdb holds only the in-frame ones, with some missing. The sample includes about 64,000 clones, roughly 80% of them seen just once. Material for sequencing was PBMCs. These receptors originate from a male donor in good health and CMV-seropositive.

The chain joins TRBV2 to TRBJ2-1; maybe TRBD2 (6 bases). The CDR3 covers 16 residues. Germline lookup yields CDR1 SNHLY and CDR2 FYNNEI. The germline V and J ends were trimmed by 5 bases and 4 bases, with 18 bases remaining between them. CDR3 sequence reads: CASSIQGLEGYNEQFF. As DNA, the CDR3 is TGTGCCAGCAGTATCCAGGGACTGGAGGGTTACAATGAGCAGTTCTTC.

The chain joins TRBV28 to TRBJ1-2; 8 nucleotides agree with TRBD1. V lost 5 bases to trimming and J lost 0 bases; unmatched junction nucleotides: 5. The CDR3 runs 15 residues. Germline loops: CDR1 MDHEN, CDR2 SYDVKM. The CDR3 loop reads CASSHDRGANYGYTF. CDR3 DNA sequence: TGTGCCAGCAGTCACGACAGGGGCGCTAACTATGGCTACACCTTC.

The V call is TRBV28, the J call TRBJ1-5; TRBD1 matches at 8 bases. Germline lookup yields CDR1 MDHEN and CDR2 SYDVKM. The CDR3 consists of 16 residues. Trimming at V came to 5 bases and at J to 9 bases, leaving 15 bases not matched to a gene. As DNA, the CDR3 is TGTGCCAGCAGTCTCATAGAGACAGGGGTGAGTTGGCCCCAGCATTTT. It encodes CASSLIETGVSWPQHF.

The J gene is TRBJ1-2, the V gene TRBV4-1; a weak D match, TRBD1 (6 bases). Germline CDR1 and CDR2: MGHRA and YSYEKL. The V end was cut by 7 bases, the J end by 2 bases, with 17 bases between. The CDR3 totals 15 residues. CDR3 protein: CASTPPGGTNYGYTF. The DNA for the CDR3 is TGCGCCAGCACCCCACCGGGTGGGACAAACTATGGCTACACCTTC.

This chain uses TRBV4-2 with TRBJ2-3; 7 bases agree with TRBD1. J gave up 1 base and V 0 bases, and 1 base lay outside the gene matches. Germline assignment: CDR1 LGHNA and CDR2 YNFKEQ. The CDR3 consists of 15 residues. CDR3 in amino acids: CASSQDDRGTDTQYF. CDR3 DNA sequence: TGTGCCAGCAGCCAAGACGACAGGGGCACAGATACGCAGTATTTT.

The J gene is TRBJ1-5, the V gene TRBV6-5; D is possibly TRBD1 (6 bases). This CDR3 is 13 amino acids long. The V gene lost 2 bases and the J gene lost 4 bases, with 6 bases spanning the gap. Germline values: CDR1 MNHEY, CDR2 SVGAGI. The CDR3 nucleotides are TGTGCCAGCAGTTACAGGGGGAATCAGCCCCAGCATTTT. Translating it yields CASSYRGNQPQHF.

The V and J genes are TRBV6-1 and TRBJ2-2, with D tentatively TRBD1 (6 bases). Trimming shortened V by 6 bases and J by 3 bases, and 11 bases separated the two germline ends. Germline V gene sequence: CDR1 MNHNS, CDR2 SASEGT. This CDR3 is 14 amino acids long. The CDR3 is CASSPGAYTGELFF. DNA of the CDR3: TGTGCCAGCAGCCCAGGGGCGTACACCGGGGAGCTGTTTTTT.

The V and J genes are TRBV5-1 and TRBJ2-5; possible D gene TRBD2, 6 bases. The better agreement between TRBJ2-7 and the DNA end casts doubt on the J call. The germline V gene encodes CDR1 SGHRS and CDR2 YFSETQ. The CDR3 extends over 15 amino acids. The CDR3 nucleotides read TGCGCCAGCAGCTTGGGGGAGGTAAGCTCCTACGAGCAGTACTTC. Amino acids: CASSLGEVSSYEQYF.

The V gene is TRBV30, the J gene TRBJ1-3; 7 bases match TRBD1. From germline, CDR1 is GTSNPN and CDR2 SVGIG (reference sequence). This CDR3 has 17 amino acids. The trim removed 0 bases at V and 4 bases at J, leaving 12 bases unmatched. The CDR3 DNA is TGTGCCTGGAGTGTGAGGGGGCCCTGGGCACCGGGAAACACCATATATTTT. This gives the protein CAWSVRGPWAPGNTIYF.

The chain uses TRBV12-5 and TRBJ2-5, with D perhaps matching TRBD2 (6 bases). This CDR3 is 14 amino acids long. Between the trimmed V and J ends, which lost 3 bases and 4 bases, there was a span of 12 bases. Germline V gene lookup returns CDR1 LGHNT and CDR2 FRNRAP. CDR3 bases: TGTGCTAGTGGTTTTCGACTAGGAGTAGAGACCCAGTACTTC. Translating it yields CASGFRLGVETQYF.

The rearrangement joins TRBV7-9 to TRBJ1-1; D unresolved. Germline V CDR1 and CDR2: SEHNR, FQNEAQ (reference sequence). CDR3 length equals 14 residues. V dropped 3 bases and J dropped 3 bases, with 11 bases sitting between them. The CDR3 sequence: CASSFVSEYTEAFF. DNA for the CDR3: TGTGCCAGCAGCTTTGTTAGCGAATACACTGAAGCTTTCTTT.

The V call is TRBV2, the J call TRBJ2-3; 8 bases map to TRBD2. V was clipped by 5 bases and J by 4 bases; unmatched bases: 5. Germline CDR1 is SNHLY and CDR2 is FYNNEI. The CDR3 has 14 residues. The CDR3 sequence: CASSLRGAPDTQYF. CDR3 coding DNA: TGTGCCAGCAGTTTGCGGGGGGCCCCAGATACGCAGTATTTT. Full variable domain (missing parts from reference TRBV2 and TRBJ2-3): EPEVTQTPSHQVTQMGQEVILRCVPISNHLYFYWYRQILGQKVEFLVSFYNNEISEKSEIFDDQFSVERPDGSNFTLKIRSTKLEDSAMYFCASSLRGAPDTQYFGPGTRLTVL.

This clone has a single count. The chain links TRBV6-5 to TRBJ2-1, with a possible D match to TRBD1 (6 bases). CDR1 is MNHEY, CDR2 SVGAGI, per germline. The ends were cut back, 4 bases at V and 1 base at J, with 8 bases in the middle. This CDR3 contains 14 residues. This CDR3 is CASSSQGSYNEQFF. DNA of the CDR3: TGTGCCAGCAGTTCCCAGGGGTCCTACAATGAGCAGTTCTTC.

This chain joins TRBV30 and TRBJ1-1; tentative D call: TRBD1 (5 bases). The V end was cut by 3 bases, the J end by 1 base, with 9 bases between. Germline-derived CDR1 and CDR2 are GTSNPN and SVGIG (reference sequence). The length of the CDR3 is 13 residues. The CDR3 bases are TGTGCCTGGAGCACTACAGGGAACACTGAAGCTTTCTTT. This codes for CAWSTTGNTEAFF.

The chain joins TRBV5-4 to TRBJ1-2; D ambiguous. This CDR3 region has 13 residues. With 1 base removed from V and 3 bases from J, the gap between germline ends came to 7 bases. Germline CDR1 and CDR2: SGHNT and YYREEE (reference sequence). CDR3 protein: CASSLQRDYGYTF. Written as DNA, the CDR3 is TGTGCCAGCAGCTTGCAGAGGGACTATGGCTACACCTTC.

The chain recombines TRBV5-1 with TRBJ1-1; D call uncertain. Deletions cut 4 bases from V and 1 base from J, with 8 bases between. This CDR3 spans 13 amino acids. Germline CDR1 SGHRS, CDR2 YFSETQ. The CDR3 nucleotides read TGCGCCAGCAGCCCCCGTTGGAACACTGAAGCTTTCTTT. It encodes CASSPRWNTEAFF.

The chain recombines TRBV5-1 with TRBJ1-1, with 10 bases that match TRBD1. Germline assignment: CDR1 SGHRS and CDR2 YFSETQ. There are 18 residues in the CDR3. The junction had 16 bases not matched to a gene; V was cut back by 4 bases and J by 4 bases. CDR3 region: CASSRPTGQGVDGTEAFF. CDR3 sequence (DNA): TGCGCCAGCAGCCGCCCTACTGGACAGGGGGTTGACGGCACTGAAGCTTTCTTT. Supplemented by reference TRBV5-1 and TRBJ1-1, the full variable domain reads KAGVTQTPRYLIKTRGQQVTLSCSPISGHRSVSWYQQTPGQGLQFLFEYFSETQRNKGNFPGRFSGRQFSNSRSEMNVSTLELGDSALYLCASSRPTGQGVDGTEAFFGQGTRLTVV.

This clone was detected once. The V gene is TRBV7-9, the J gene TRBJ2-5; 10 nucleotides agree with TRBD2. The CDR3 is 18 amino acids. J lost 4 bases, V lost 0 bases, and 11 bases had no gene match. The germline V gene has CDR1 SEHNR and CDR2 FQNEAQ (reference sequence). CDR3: CASSLALVSGGPGETQYF. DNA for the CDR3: TGTGCCAGCAGCTTAGCGTTAGTTAGCGGGGGGCCCGGAGAGACCCAGTACTTC.

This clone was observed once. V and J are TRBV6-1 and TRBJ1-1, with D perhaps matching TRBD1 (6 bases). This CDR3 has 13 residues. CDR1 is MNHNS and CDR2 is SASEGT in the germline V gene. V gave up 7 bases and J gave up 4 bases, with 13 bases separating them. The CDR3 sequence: CASIGRGGTEAFF. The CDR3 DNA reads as TGTGCCAGCATCGGCAGGGGCGGCACTGAAGCTTTCTTT.

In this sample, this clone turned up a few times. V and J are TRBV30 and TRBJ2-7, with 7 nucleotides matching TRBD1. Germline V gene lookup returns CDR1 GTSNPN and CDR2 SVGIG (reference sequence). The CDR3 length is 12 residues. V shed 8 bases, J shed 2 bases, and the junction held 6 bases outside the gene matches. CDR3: CARGLGAYEQYF. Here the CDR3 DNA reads TGTGCCAGGGGGCTGGGAGCCTACGAGCAGTACTTC.

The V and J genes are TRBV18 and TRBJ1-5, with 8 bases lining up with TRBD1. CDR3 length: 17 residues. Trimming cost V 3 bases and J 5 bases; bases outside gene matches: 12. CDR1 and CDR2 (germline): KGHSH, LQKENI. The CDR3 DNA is TGTGCCAGCTCACCGTTTGGACAGGGAAATTCGGATCAGCCCCAGCATTTT. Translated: CASSPFGQGNSDQPQHF.